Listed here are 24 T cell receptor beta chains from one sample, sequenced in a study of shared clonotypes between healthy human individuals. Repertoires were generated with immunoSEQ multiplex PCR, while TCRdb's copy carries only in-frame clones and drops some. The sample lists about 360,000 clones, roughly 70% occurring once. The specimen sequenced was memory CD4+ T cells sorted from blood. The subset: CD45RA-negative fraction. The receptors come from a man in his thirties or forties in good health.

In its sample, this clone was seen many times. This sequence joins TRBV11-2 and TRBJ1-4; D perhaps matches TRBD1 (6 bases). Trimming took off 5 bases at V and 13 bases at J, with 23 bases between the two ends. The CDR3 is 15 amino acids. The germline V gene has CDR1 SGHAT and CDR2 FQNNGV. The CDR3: CASSHTGSRGPLLFF. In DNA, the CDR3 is TGTGCCAGCAGCCATACAGGGTCGAGGGGTCCTTTACTGTTTTTT.

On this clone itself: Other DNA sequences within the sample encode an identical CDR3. The CDR3 nucleotides are TGTGCCAGCAGTGTTTTATACGAGCAGTACTTC. Amino acids: CASSVLYEQYF. The chain is built from TRBV6-1 and TRBJ2-7; D remains ambiguous. Germline V gene lookup returns CDR1 MNHNS and CDR2 SASEGT. V was cut by 4 bases and J by 4 bases, with 5 bases left in between. This CDR3 has 11 residues.

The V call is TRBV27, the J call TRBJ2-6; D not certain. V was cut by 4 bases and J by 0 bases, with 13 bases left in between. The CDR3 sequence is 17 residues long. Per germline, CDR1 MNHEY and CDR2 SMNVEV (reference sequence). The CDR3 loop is CASSYYSLSSGANVLTF. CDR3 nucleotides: TGTGCCAGCAGTTATTACAGTCTTAGCTCTGGGGCCAACGTCCTGACTTTC. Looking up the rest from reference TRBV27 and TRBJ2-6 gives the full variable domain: EAQVTQNPRYLITVTGKKLTVTCSQNMNHEYMSWYRQDPGLGLRQIYYSMNVEVTDKGDVPEGYKVSRKEKRNFPLILESPSPNQTSLYFCASSYYSLSSGANVLTFGAGSRLTVL.

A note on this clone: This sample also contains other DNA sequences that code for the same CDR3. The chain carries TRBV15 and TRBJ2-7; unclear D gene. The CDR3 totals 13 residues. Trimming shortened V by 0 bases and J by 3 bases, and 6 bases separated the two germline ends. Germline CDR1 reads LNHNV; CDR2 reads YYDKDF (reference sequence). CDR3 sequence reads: CATSRDSGYEQYF. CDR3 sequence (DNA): TGTGCCACCAGCAGAGATTCAGGCTACGAGCAGTACTTC.

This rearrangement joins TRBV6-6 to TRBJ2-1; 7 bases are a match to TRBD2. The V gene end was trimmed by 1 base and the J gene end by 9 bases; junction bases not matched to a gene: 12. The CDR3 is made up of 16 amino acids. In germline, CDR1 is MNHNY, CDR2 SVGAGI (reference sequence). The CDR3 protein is CASSYFREAIEGEQFF. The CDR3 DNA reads TGTGCCAGCAGTTACTTCCGGGAGGCGATTGAGGGTGAGCAGTTCTTC.

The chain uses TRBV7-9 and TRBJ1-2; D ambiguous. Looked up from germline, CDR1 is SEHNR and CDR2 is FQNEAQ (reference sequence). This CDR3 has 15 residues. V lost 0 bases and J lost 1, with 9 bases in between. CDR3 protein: CASSLALSHNYGYTF. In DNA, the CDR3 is TGTGCCAGCAGCTTAGCGCTAAGCCATAACTATGGCTACACCTTC.

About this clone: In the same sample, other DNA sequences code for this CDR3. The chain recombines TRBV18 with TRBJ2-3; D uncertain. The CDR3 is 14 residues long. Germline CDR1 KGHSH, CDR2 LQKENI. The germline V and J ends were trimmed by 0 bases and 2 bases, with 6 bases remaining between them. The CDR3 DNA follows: TGTGCCAGCTCACCACCAGAAAACACAGATACGCAGTATTTT. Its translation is CASSPPENTDTQYF.

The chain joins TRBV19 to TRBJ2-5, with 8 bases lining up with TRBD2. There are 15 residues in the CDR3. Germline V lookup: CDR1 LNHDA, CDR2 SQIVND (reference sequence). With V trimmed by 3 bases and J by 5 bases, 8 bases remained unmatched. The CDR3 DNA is TGTGCCAGTAGTATTGGAGCGGGAGCTGGGGAGACCCAGTACTTC. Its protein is CASSIGAGAGETQYF.

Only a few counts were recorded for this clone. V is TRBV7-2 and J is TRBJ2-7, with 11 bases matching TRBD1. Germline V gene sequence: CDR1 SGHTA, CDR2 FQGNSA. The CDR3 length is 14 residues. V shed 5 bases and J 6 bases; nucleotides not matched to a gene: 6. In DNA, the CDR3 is TGTGCCAGCAGCCCTCGGGGACAGGGGGTCGAGCAGTACTTC. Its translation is CASSPRGQGVEQYF.

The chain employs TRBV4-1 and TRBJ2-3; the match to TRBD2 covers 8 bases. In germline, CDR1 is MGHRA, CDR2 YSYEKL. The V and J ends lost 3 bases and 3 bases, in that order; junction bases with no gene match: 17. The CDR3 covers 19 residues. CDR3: CASSQFGSGSGSLTDTQYF. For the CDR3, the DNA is TGCGCCAGCAGCCAGTTCGGGAGTGGGAGCGGGAGTTTAACAGATACGCAGTATTTT.

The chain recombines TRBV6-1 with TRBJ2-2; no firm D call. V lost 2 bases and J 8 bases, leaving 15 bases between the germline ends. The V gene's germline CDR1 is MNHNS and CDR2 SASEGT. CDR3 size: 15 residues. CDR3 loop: CASSELLGFTGELFF. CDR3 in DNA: TGTGCCAGCAGTGAACTACTCGGGTTTACTGGGGAGCTGTTTTTT.

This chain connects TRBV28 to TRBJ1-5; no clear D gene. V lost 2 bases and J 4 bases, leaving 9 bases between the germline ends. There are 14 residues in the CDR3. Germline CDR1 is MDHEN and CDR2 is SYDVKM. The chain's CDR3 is CASSLRRYNQPQHF. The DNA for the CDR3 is TGTGCCAGCAGTTTAAGACGGTATAATCAGCCCCAGCATTTT.

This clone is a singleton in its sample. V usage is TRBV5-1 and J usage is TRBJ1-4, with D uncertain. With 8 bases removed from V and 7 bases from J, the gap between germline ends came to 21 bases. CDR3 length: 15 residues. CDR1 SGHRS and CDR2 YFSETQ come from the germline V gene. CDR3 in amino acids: CASQIKGDRGEKLFF. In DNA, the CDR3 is TGCGCCAGTCAAATTAAGGGAGACCGGGGTGAAAAACTGTTTTTT.

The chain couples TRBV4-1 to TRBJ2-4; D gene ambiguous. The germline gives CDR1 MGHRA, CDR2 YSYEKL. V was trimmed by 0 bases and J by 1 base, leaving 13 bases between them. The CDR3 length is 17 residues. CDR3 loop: CASSQDISLSAKNIQYF. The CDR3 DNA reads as TGCGCCAGCAGCCAAGACATCTCCCTCTCGGCCAAAAACATTCAGTACTTC.

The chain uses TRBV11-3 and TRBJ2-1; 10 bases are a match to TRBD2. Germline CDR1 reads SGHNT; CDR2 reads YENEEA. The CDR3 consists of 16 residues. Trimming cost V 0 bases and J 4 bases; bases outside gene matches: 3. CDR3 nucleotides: TGTGCCAGCAGCTTAGAAGTAGCGGGGGGTTACAATGAGCAGTTCTTC. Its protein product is CASSLEVAGGYNEQFF.

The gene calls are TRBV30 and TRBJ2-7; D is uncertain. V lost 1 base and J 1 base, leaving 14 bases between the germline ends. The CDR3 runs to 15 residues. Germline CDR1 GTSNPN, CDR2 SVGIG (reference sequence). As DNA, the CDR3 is TGTGCCTGGAGTGACCCCTCGGGTACGTCCTACGAGCAGTACTTC. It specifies CAWSDPSGTSYEQYF.

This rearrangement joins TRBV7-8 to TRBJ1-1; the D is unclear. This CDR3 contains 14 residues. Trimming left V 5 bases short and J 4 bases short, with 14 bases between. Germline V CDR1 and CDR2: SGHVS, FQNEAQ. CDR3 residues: CASSTGTVITEAFF. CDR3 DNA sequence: TGTGCCAGCAGCACGGGAACAGTTATCACTGAAGCTTTCTTT. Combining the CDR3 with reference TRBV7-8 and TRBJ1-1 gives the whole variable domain GAGVSQSPRYKVAKRGQDVALRCDPISGHVSLFWYQQALGQGPEFLTYFQNEAQLDKSGLPSDRFFAERPEGSVSTLKIQRTQQEDSAVYLCASSTGTVITEAFFGQGTRLTVV.

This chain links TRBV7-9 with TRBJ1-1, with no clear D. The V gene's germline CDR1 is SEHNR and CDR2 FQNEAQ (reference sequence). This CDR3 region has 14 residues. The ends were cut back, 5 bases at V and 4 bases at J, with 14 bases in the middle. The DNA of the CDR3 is TGTGCCAGCAGCCTTCAAAGTGGGCTCACTGAAGCTTTCTTT. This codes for CASSLQSGLTEAFF.

The CDR3 sequence is CASSLGDGDQETQYF. CDR3 coding DNA: TGTGCCAGCAGCTTGGGTGACGGCGACCAAGAGACCCAGTACTTC. J is TRBJ2-5 and V is TRBV5-8; D ambiguous. Trimming removed 0 bases at V and 0 bases at J, with 9 bases between. There are 15 residues in the CDR3. In germline, CDR1 is SGHTS, CDR2 YDEGEE.

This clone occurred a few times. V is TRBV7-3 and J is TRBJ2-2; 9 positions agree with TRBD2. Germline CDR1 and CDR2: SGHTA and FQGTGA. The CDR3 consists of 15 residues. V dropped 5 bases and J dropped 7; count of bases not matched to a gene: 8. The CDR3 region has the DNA TGTGCCAGCAGCCAATCTAGCGGGATAGGCGGGGAGCTGTTTTTT. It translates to CASSQSSGIGGELFF.

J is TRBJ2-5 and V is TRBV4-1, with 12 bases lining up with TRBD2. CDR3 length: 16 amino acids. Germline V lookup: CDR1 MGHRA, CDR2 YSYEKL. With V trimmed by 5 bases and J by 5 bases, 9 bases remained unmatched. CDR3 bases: TGCGCCAGCAGCTCCGGCCTAGCGGGAGGGGCGGAGACCCAGTACTTC. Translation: CASSSGLAGGAETQYF.

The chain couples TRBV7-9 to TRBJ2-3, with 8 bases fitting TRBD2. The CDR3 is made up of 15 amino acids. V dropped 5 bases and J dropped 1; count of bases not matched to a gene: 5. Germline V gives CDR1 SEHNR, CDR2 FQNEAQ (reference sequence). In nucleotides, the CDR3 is TGTGCCAGCAGCCCTCGGGAGGGAGGCACAGATACGCAGTATTTT. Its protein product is CASSPREGGTDTQYF.

The CDR3 reads CASSLVGDEKLFF. The CDR3 DNA follows: TGTGCCAGCAGCTTGGTAGGGGATGAAAAACTGTTTTTT. The rearrangement uses TRBV5-6 and TRBJ1-4; D is possibly TRBD1 (5 bases). This CDR3 has 13 amino acids. Between the trimmed V and J ends, which lost 0 bases and 6 bases, there was a span of 6 bases. Per germline, CDR1 SGHDT and CDR2 YYEEEE.

Here the CDR3 DNA reads TGTGCCAGCAGCTTAGTCCAGGGGGCGAGCAATCAGCCCCAGCATTTT. Residues: CASSLVQGASNQPQHF. The chain links TRBV7-8 to TRBJ1-5, with 8 bases aligning to TRBD1. The CDR3 is 16 residues long. Trimming took 1 base from V and 1 from J; bases not matched to a gene: 3. CDR1 and CDR2 from the germline V gene are SGHVS and FQNEAQ.